This T cell receptor (beta chain) was recorded in a study of T cells in Graves' hyperthyroidism and ophthalmopathy. RNA transcripts were the template for amplifying TCR beta CDR3 regions. HTBI primers were used for first-round RT-PCR of the TCR CDR3. TCRdb used MiXCR to reprocess the multiplex PCR reads, holding one entry per CDR3 protein. The sample carries fewer than 550,000 distinct CDR3 sequences, approximately 25% recorded once. Unmatched junction bases numbered 0, after V lost 0 bases and J lost 0 bases. CDR1 is MNHEY, CDR2 SVGAGI, per germline. CDR3 length: 15 amino acids. Reasons for excluding patients were uncontrolled infection, other autoimmune disease, pregnancy or lactation. This clonotype has just a few counts.

The TCR comes from a woman younger than 45 with Graves' ophthalmopathy. The sample taken for sequencing was blood. V is TRBV6-5 and J is TRBJ2-3; 7 nucleotides line up with TRBD2. CDR3 amino acids: CASSYSGGSTDTQYF. CDR3 bases: TGTGCCAGCAGTTACTCGGGAGGGAGCACAGATACGCAGTATTTT.